The rows below give T cell receptor beta chains drawn from one sample of a study of cytomegalovirus exposure and HLA in healthy donors. Assay used: immunoSEQ multiplex PCR; TCRdb lists only in-frame clones, some missing. The data hold more than 85,000 clones, with more than 70% observed a single time. Sequencing was performed on PBMCs. The receptors stem from a young woman in good health and CMV-seronegative. Each CDR3 is given with its conserved first and last residue. A D gene is named only where the DNA matches it firmly. Where a row states a size, it is once, few, many or the class of an expanded clone; other rows omit it.

v_gene: TRBV2
abundance: .
j_gene: TRBJ1-5
d_gene: TRBD1
CDR3aa: CASSVLQGSNQPQHF
CDR3nt: TGTGCCAGCAGTGTGTTACAGGGGAGCAATCAGCCCCAGCATTTT

v_gene: TRBV5-6
abundance: .
j_gene: TRBJ2-5
d_gene: .
CDR3aa: CASSAYPQRIQETQYF
CDR3nt: TGTGCCAGCAGCGCGTACCCTCAGCGGATCCAAGAGACCCAGTACTTC

v_gene: TRBV7-2
abundance: .
j_gene: TRBJ2-7
d_gene: TRBD2
CDR3aa: CASSFGRTSGGRYEQYF
CDR3nt: TGTGCCAGCAGCTTTGGGAGGACTAGCGGGGGCAGGTACGAGCAGTACTTC

v_gene: TRBV4-1
abundance: .
j_gene: TRBJ2-7
d_gene: .
CDR3aa: CASSPRRDSGSEQYF
CDR3nt: TGCGCCAGCAGCCCCAGAAGGGACTCAGGGAGCGAGCAGTACTTC

v_gene: TRBV20-1
abundance: once
j_gene: TRBJ2-7
d_gene: .
CDR3aa: CSGTDSYEQYF
CDR3nt: TGCAGTGGGACTGACTCCTACGAGCAGTACTTC

v_gene: TRBV5-1
abundance: once
j_gene: TRBJ2-7
d_gene: TRBD1
CDR3aa: CASNRDSSYEQYF
CDR3nt: TGCGCCAGCAACCGGGACAGTTCCTACGAGCAGTACTTC

v_gene: TRBV5-1
abundance: .
j_gene: TRBJ2-2
d_gene: .
CDR3aa: CASSLAFGPGLVTGELFF
CDR3nt: .

v_gene: TRBV6-4
abundance: .
j_gene: TRBJ1-5
d_gene: TRBD1
CDR3aa: CASSITGESNQPQHF
CDR3nt: TGTGCCAGCAGTATAACAGGGGAAAGCAATCAGCCCCAGCATTTT

v_gene: TRBV4-2
abundance: .
j_gene: TRBJ2-4
d_gene: TRBD1
CDR3aa: CASSHHRGAKNIQYF
CDR3nt: TGTGCCAGCAGCCATCACAGGGGGGCCAAAAACATTCAGTACTTC

v_gene: TRBV18
abundance: .
j_gene: TRBJ2-7
d_gene: .
CDR3aa: CASSPMAGNPGEQYF
CDR3nt: TGTGCCAGCTCACCAATGGCGGGGAACCCCGGGGAGCAGTACTTC

v_gene: TRBV30
abundance: .
j_gene: TRBJ1-5
d_gene: TRBD1
CDR3aa: CAWNRDRVSQPQHF
CDR3nt: TGTGCCTGGAACCGGGACAGGGTTTCTCAGCCCCAGCATTTT

v_gene: TRBV28
abundance: .
j_gene: TRBJ2-2
d_gene: TRBD1
CDR3aa: CASSHQGARTGELFF
CDR3nt: TGTGCCAGCAGTCACCAGGGGGCGAGGACCGGGGAGCTGTTTTTT

v_gene: TRBV19
abundance: .
j_gene: TRBJ2-2
d_gene: TRBD1
CDR3aa: CASSLRTGGYTGELFF
CDR3nt: TGTGCCAGTAGTTTACGGACAGGGGGGTACACCGGGGAGCTGTTTTTT

v_gene: TRBV19
abundance: .
j_gene: TRBJ2-2
d_gene: .
CDR3aa: CASSTPGRRTGELFF
CDR3nt: TGTGCCAGTAGTACACCCGGCAGGCGAACCGGGGAGCTGTTTTTT

v_gene: TRBV4-1
abundance: .
j_gene: TRBJ2-2
d_gene: .
CDR3aa: CASSPVRSRENTGELFF
CDR3nt: TGCGCCAGCAGCCCCGTCCGGTCACGGGAGAACACCGGGGAGCTGTTTTTT

v_gene: TRBV28
abundance: .
j_gene: TRBJ2-1
d_gene: .
CDR3aa: CASRGSRYNEQFF
CDR3nt: TGTGCCAGCAGGGGCAGCCGTTACAATGAGCAGTTCTTC

v_gene: TRBV29-1
abundance: .
j_gene: TRBJ2-2
d_gene: .
CDR3aa: CSVATGTGMGNTGELFF
CDR3nt: TGCAGCGTTGCTACCGGGACTGGAATGGGGAACACCGGGGAGCTGTTTTTT

v_gene: TRBV7-2
abundance: .
j_gene: TRBJ1-2
d_gene: TRBD1
CDR3aa: CASSSPGQGTYGYTF
CDR3nt: TGTGCCAGCAGCTCTCCGGGACAGGGGACCTATGGCTACACCTTC

v_gene: TRBV5-1
abundance: .
j_gene: TRBJ2-3
d_gene: TRBD1
CDR3aa: CASSLRQGLLLDTQYF
CDR3nt: TGCGCCAGCAGCCTTCGACAGGGTCTTCTGTTAGATACGCAGTATTTT

v_gene: TRBV18
abundance: .
j_gene: TRBJ1-4
d_gene: .
CDR3aa: CASSPGQPVMEKLFF
CDR3nt: TGTGCCAGCTCACCAGGACAGCCCGTAATGGAAAAACTGTTTTTT

v_gene: TRBV18
abundance: .
j_gene: TRBJ1-6
d_gene: TRBD1
CDR3aa: CASSLRQGDNSPLHF
CDR3nt: TGTGCCAGCTCACTTCGACAGGGTGACAATTCACCCCTCCACTTT

v_gene: TRBV7-8
abundance: .
j_gene: TRBJ1-3
d_gene: .
CDR3aa: CASSLVRGYSGNTIYF
CDR3nt: TGTGCCAGCAGCTTAGTTCGGGGGTACTCTGGAAACACCATATATTTT

v_gene: TRBV7-3
abundance: .
j_gene: TRBJ1-2
d_gene: TRBD1
CDR3aa: CASSGRDRVYGYTF
CDR3nt: TGTGCCAGCAGCGGCCGGGACAGGGTGTATGGCTACACCTTC

v_gene: TRBV7-3
abundance: once
j_gene: TRBJ2-1
d_gene: TRBD2
CDR3aa: CASSLTPGLAGGSSSYNEQFF
CDR3nt: TGTGCCAGCAGCTTAACCCCCGGACTAGCGGGGGGCTCCAGCTCCTACAATGAGCAGTTCTTC

v_gene: TRBV4-1
abundance: few
j_gene: TRBJ1-1
d_gene: TRBD1
CDR3aa: CASSQLGTGGRTEAFF
CDR3nt: TGCGCCAGCAGCCAACTAGGGACAGGGGGCCGCACTGAAGCTTTCTTT

v_gene: TRBV30
abundance: .
j_gene: TRBJ1-1
d_gene: .
CDR3aa: CAWSRTPEGFF
CDR3nt: TGTGCCTGGAGTAGAACGCCAGAGGGTTTCTTT

v_gene: TRBV28
abundance: .
j_gene: TRBJ1-3
d_gene: .
CDR3aa: CASRRGGIGDTIYF
CDR3nt: TGTGCCAGCCGGCGAGGTGGGATCGGGGACACCATATATTTT

v_gene: TRBV6-5
abundance: once
j_gene: TRBJ2-3
d_gene: .
CDR3aa: CASRRGRDTQYF
CDR3nt: TGTGCCAGCAGACGGGGAAGGGATACGCAGTATTTT

v_gene: TRBV7-9
abundance: .
j_gene: TRBJ2-2
d_gene: TRBD1
CDR3aa: CASSFGTGGTGELFF
CDR3nt: TGTGCCAGCAGCTTTGGGACAGGGGGCACCGGGGAGCTGTTTTTT

v_gene: TRBV4-2
abundance: .
j_gene: TRBJ2-1
d_gene: TRBD2
CDR3aa: CASSQTTAGGSYNEQFF
CDR3nt: TGTGCCAGCAGCCAGACGACAGCGGGGGGTTCCTACAATGAGCAGTTCTTC

v_gene: TRBV14
abundance: once
j_gene: TRBJ2-1
d_gene: TRBD2
CDR3aa: CASSVIAGPFNEQFF
CDR3nt: TGTGCCAGCAGCGTAATAGCGGGCCCATTCAATGAGCAGTTCTTC

v_gene: TRBV28
abundance: .
j_gene: TRBJ1-1
d_gene: .
CDR3aa: CASSSTRRAWYEAFF
CDR3nt: TGTGCCAGCAGCTCGACACGGCGGGCCTGGTATGAAGCTTTCTTT

v_gene: TRBV28
abundance: few
j_gene: TRBJ1-6
d_gene: .
CDR3aa: CASRGGPNSPLHF
CDR3nt: TGTGCCAGCCGGGGGGGCCCTAATTCACCCCTCCACTTT

v_gene: TRBV28
abundance: .
j_gene: TRBJ1-1
d_gene: .
CDR3aa: CASSLPGQPEAFF
CDR3nt: TGTGCCAGCAGTTTACCCGGACAGCCTGAAGCTTTCTTT

v_gene: TRBV6-5
abundance: .
j_gene: TRBJ2-3
d_gene: .
CDR3aa: CASRPPGGTDTQYF
CDR3nt: TGTGCCAGCCGGCCCCCCGGGGGCACAGATACGCAGTATTTT

v_gene: TRBV27
abundance: .
j_gene: TRBJ1-4
d_gene: TRBD1
CDR3aa: CASSRGTGTSEEKLFF
CDR3nt: TGTGCCAGCAGTCGCGGGACAGGGACATCGGAGGAAAAACTGTTTTTT